These 23 T cell receptor beta chains were all obtained from the same sample, sequenced in a study of blood T cell repertoires in COVID-19. Clones were read by immunoSEQ multiplex PCR, and TCRdb kept only the in-frame ones, dropping some. The sample yields about 120,000 clones, 85% seen once. The sequenced material came from peripheral blood. The source of these receptors is a man at least 80 years old with active or convalescent COVID-19.

The chain is built from TRBV10-3 and TRBJ2-5; D is unclear. The CDR3 consists of 13 residues. The ends were cut back, 2 bases at V and 2 bases at J, with 6 bases in the middle. Germline CDR1 is ENHRY and CDR2 is SYGVKD. The CDR3 DNA sequence: TGTGCCATCAGTGAGGGCCCTCAAGAGACCCAGTACTTC. Residues: CAISEGPQETQYF.

This clone was picked up one time. This chain joins TRBV19 and TRBJ2-2; 8 bases are shared with TRBD2. The CDR3 sequence is 15 residues long. V was pared by 7 bases and J by 1 base, with 5 bases of the junction left unmatched. Germline assignment: CDR1 LNHDA and CDR2 SQIVND (reference sequence). In DNA form, the CDR3 reads TGTGCCAGTACCAGCGGGGGCTGGAACACCGGGGAGCTGTTTTTT. Translating gives CASTSGGWNTGELFF.

The chain links TRBV9 to TRBJ2-2; tentatively, D is TRBD2 (6 bases). The V gene's germline CDR1 is SGDLS and CDR2 YYNGEE. Deletions cut 3 bases from V and 6 bases from J, with 9 bases between. The CDR3 contains 13 residues. CDR3 sequence: CASSGLVSGELFF. DNA for the CDR3: TGTGCCAGCAGCGGACTAGTCTCCGGGGAGCTGTTTTTT. The whole variable domain, remainder taken from reference TRBV9 and TRBJ2-2, is DSGVTQTPKHLITATGQRVTLRCSPRSGDLSVYWYQQSLDQGLQFLIQYYNGEERAKGNILERFSAQQFPDLHSELNLSSLELGDSALYFCASSGLVSGELFFGEGSRLTVL.

The rearrangement joins TRBV2 to TRBJ1-1; 9 bases map to TRBD1. The ends lost 4 bases at V and 5 bases at J; junction bases unmatched: 5. The CDR3 extends over 14 amino acids. CDR1 SNHLY and CDR2 FYNNEI come from the germline V gene. The CDR3 coding sequence is TGTGCCAGCAGTGCGGGACAGGGTAGAACTGAAGCTTTCTTT. This encodes CASSAGQGRTEAFF. The full variable domain, with the rest looked up from reference TRBV2 and TRBJ1-1, is EPEVTQTPSHQVTQMGQEVILRCVPISNHLYFYWYRQILGQKVEFLVSFYNNEISEKSEIFDDQFSVERPDGSNFTLKIRSTKLEDSAMYFCASSAGQGRTEAFFGQGTRLTVV.

The V call is TRBV5-6, the J call TRBJ2-5; TRBD1 is a possible D gene (5 bases). This CDR3 is built from 13 residues. From germline, CDR1 is SGHDT and CDR2 YYEEEE. The V and J ends lost 4 bases and 2 bases respectively, with 9 bases between them. CDR3 bases: TGTGCCAGCAGCACAGGCAGACAAGAGACCCAGTACTTC. Protein product: CASSTGRQETQYF.

The CDR3: CASSIRGEYNEQFF. CDR3 nucleotide sequence: TGTGCCAGTAGTATCCGGGGGGAATACAATGAGCAGTTCTTC. V usage is TRBV19 and J usage is TRBJ2-1, with 7 positions matching TRBD2. Per germline, CDR1 LNHDA and CDR2 SQIVND (reference sequence). Trimming removed 3 bases from V and 4 bases from J; junction bases left unmatched: 3. This CDR3 is 14 amino acids long.

The V call is TRBV12-3 or TRBV12-4, the J call TRBJ2-5, with D possibly being TRBD2 (6 bases). The length of the CDR3 is 13 residues. The V gene lost 0 bases and the J gene lost 7 bases, with 9 bases spanning the gap. This CDR3 reads CASSLALRGTQYF. The DNA of the CDR3 is TGTGCCAGCAGTTTAGCGCTGCGGGGGACCCAGTACTTC.

The chain joins TRBV18 to TRBJ2-2; TRBD1 agrees at 7 bases. CDR1 and CDR2 from the germline V gene are KGHSH and LQKENI. The V segment lost 0 bases and the J segment 1 base; nucleotides outside the gene matches: 11. The CDR3 length is 19 residues. CDR3 sequence reads: CASSPPYATGTENTGELFF. CDR3 nucleotides: TGTGCCAGCTCACCACCATACGCCACCGGGACAGAGAACACCGGGGAGCTGTTTTTT.

The rearrangement links TRBV7-2 to TRBJ1-6; D gene unclear. The CDR3 covers 15 residues. Germline assignment: CDR1 SGHTA and CDR2 FQGNSA. V lost 0 bases, J lost 8 bases, and 11 bases lay in between. DNA of the CDR3: TGTGCCAGCAGCTTAGCATGGGGAGGCGATTCACCCCTCCACTTT. It codes for CASSLAWGGDSPLHF.

In its sample, this clone was seen once. The chain uses TRBV30 and TRBJ2-5; TRBD2 aligns across 12 bases. This CDR3 region has 16 residues. V gave up 4 bases and J gave up 8 bases; unmatched junction bases: 14. CDR1 is GTSNPN, CDR2 SVGIG, per germline (reference sequence). DNA of the CDR3: TGTGCCTGGACTCCAACGACTAGCGGGGGACCAAGTACCCAGTACTTC. Its protein is CAWTPTTSGGPSTQYF.

The chain recombines TRBV18 with TRBJ2-7; TRBD1 is a possible D gene (6 bases). Per the germline V gene, CDR1 is KGHSH and CDR2 is LQKENI. The CDR3 is made up of 12 amino acids. The V end lost 6 bases, the J end lost 2 bases, and 8 bases lay between the germline ends. The CDR3 region has the DNA TGTGCCAGCTCCCAGGGGACCTACGAGCAGTACTTC. Its protein product is CASSQGTYEQYF.

The chain joins TRBV2 to TRBJ1-1; TRBD1 might be the D (6 bases). V lost 2 bases and J 6 bases, leaving 16 bases between the germline ends. Germline V gene lookup returns CDR1 SNHLY and CDR2 FYNNEI. CDR3 length: 15 residues. In nucleotides, the CDR3 is TGTGCCAGCAGTGAAAGGGGGGGTCGGACGGCTGAAGCTTTCTTT. Protein: CASSERGGRTAEAFF.

The rearrangement links TRBV10-3 to TRBJ2-6; 8 bases agree with TRBD1. The CDR3 is 16 amino acids. Per the germline V gene, CDR1 is ENHRY and CDR2 is SYGVKD. Losses at the gene ends were 5 bases for V and 6 bases for J; bases not matched to a gene: 9. In nucleotides, the CDR3 is TGTGCCATCAGTCTAGGACAGGGCTCCGTGGCCAACGTCCTGACTTTC. Protein product: CAISLGQGSVANVLTF.

This chain joins TRBV21-1 and TRBJ2-7; the table names TRBD1, a call not compared with the DNA. TRBV21-1 is a pseudogene locus. CDR3 length: 14 amino acids. CDR3 residues: CASSKQVGRGEQYF. The CDR3 DNA reads as TGTGCCAGCAGCAAACAAGTGGGTAGGGGCGAGCAGTACTTC.

The gene calls are TRBV7-2 and TRBJ1-5, with TRBD1 identical over 11 bases. The CDR3 contains 17 residues. Losses at the gene ends were 2 bases for V and 7 bases for J; bases not matched to a gene: 10. From germline, CDR1 is SGHTA and CDR2 FQGNSA. CDR3 sequence reads: CASSLRPQGQGEQPQHF. Written as DNA, the CDR3 is TGTGCCAGCAGCTTAAGACCCCAGGGACAGGGGGAGCAGCCCCAGCATTTT.

CDR3 region: CASSPAPMNTEAFF. In nucleotides, the CDR3 is TGTGCCAGCTCACCAGCACCTATGAACACTGAAGCTTTCTTT. J is TRBJ1-1 and V is TRBV18; D is unclear. The CDR3 sequence is 14 residues long. The V end was cut by 2 bases, the J end by 0 bases, with 7 bases between. Germline V gene lookup returns CDR1 KGHSH and CDR2 LQKENI.

V and J are TRBV6-2 or TRBV6-3 and TRBJ2-1; unclear D gene. Germline V CDR1 and CDR2: MNHEY, SVGEGT. V lost 6 bases and J lost 9, with 12 bases in between. The CDR3 extends over 12 amino acids. CDR3 loop: CASRPTLSEQFF. CDR3 DNA: TGTGCCAGCAGACCTACCTTGAGTGAGCAGTTCTTC.

V is TRBV7-2 and J is TRBJ1-1; D unclear. Trimming cost V 4 bases and J 1 base, with 7 bases left between them. Germline CDR1 SGHTA, CDR2 FQGNSA. There are 13 residues in the CDR3. CDR3 loop: CASSSDTNTEAFF. For the CDR3, the DNA is TGTGCCAGCAGCTCAGACACGAACACTGAAGCTTTCTTT.

This chain connects TRBV18 to TRBJ1-5; tentative D call: TRBD1 (6 bases). V was pared by 6 bases and J by 1 base, with 10 bases between. Germline V gene lookup returns CDR1 KGHSH and CDR2 LQKENI. The CDR3 runs 14 residues. The CDR3 loop reads CASSPDRSNQPQHF. CDR3 sequence (DNA): TGTGCCAGCTCCCCGGACAGAAGCAATCAGCCCCAGCATTTT.

The chain carries TRBV6-6 and TRBJ1-5; D might be TRBD1 (6 bases). The V gene lost 6 bases and the J gene lost 3 bases, with 9 bases spanning the gap. The CDR3 extends over 13 amino acids. CDR1 is MNHNY and CDR2 is SVGAGI in the germline V gene (reference sequence). The CDR3 DNA reads TGTGCCAGCAGCGGACAGATCAATCAGCCCCAGCATTTT. It encodes CASSGQINQPQHF.

This clone appeared once. The rearrangement uses TRBV5-5 and TRBJ1-1, with 7 bases identical to TRBD1. The V segment lost 2 bases and the J segment 2 bases; nucleotides outside the gene matches: 6. The CDR3 has 15 residues. Germline lookup yields CDR1 SGHKS and CDR2 YYEKEE (reference sequence). This CDR3 is CASSLRTGLNTEAFF. For the CDR3, the DNA is TGTGCCAGCAGCTTACGGACAGGCCTTAACACTGAAGCTTTCTTT.

The rearrangement uses TRBV7-6 and TRBJ2-1; 13 bases line up with TRBD2. The germline CDR1 and CDR2 sequences are SGHVS and FNYEAQ. V was clipped by 1 base and J by 7 bases; unmatched bases: 4. The CDR3 sequence is 16 residues long. CDR3 region: CASSLVVGLAGNEQFF. CDR3 DNA: TGTGCCAGCAGCTTAGTGGTGGGACTAGCGGGGAATGAGCAGTTCTTC.

This rearrangement joins TRBV12-3 or TRBV12-4 to TRBJ2-7; D not certain. V gave up 3 bases and J gave up 5 bases, with 8 bases separating them. The CDR3 has 12 amino acids. DNA of the CDR3: TGTGCCAGCAGTTTTTTTCACAACGAGCAGTACTTC. Encoded protein: CASSFFHNEQYF.